The TCR beta chain described here comes from a study of breast tumors, draining lymph nodes, adjacent tissues. The germline CDR1 and CDR2 sequences are MGHRA and YSYEKL. The V and J ends lost 0 bases and 2 bases respectively, with 8 bases between them. The CDR3 spans 14 residues. From the multiplex PCR reads, TCRdb called clonotypes with MiXCR, one entry per CDR3 protein. In the table there are approximately 100,000 distinct CDR3 sequences, over 20% of which are singletons. The lymph nodes were axillary draining lymph nodes from breast cancer patients. Study results and limitations: Tumor repertoires ranked between lymph nodes and nontumor tissue in diversity, with V and J gene preferences.

This clonotype was detected ten times or more. Its matching antigen is unknown. The receptor comes from a female donor with breast cancer. Some clones in this sample may be carry-over from other donors' samples. This rearrangement joins TRBV4-1 to TRBJ2-7, with D tentatively TRBD1 or TRBD2 (5 bases each). Sequencing input: axillary lymph node tissue. The CDR3 nucleotides are TGCGCCAGCAGCCAAGAGGGGGTCCCCTACGAGCAGTACTTC. Protein: CASSQEGVPYEQYF.